This T cell receptor beta chain was sequenced for a study of T cell responses to AZD1222 COVID-19 vaccine (dated by TCRdb to the early 2020s). For context, the study as a whole: AZD1222 recipients with second doses at about 4 weeks or about 12 weeks were pooled, because spike-specific TCR depth and breadth did not differ between schedules. Enrollment into the trials was organized by age into subgroups of 18-55, 56-69 and 70-plus years, and those subgroups contained 148, 28 and 57 TCR-sequenced participants, respectively. TCR sequencing covered 233 trial participants: about 210 given two doses of AZD1222 and about 26 given two doses of MenACWY control vaccine.

The CDR3 regions of human TCRbeta chains were analyzed by immunosequencing. The paper's data handling went like this. TCRs in the repertoires were matched against a reference library of SARS-CoV-2-specific TCRs that had been generated with the MIRA antigen-specificity platform. Breadth was defined as the fraction of unique TCRs that were SARS-CoV-2-associated. Depth was defined as the fraction of total T cells that were SARS-CoV-2-associated. Using the MIRA data, every spike-specific TCR was mapped to the spike region that the TCR reacted to and assigned to either a CD4 or a CD8 class. Log10-transformed breadth and depth values were compared by one-way ANOVA with Sidak's multiple comparisons tests. In its TCRdb copy, this immuneACCESS table keeps in-frame sequences only and misses some clones. Where compared with another copy, unresolved V genes explain less than half of these, and the others have no known cause. From that table come the V and J calls and clone size; the DNA was used to work out D and trimming. This sample lists 65,000 to 70,000 clones; over 60% were detected once. The leading ten clones occupy 9% to 13% of the sample.

Beyond this particular receptor, the publication reports: Spike-specific TCR breadth and depth rose significantly after two AZD1222 doses compared with day 0 and with MenACWY recipients. No day 14 peak-response samples were available, so repertoires were characterized only after the peak T cell response. Conclusions about previously exposed vaccinees are limited because only five or six AZD1222 recipients were SARS-CoV-2 seropositive at baseline. Most participants were white British and females outnumbered males, and the authors suggested that clonal diversity may have been underestimated. Epitopes outside the regions mutated in the B.1.351 and B.1.1.7 variants were reportedly recognized by nearly half of the unique spike-specific TCRs. Vaccine-associated CD4 TCRs spanned the whole spike protein, with dominant responses in regions 160-218 and 743-854. In the small 56-69-year group, the increase in depth fell short of significance, most likely because of low power.

From its cysteine to its phenylalanine, the CDR3 spans 12 amino acids. This entry keeps only the CDR3 DNA: 36 bases, framed from base 1. Trimming at the junction amounts to 6 bases on V and 4 bases on J, and the germline ends lie 9 bases apart. The CDR1 and CDR2 encoded by the germline V gene are MNHEY and SVGAGI. About this clone itself: This clone's antigen is unknown. No quality values exist for individual bases; no much larger clone is one base distant.

In the paper's terms, the time point label means: baseline before first vaccination. The vaccinee samples were drawn from two UK trials, COV001 and COV002, one of which was a single-blind randomized controlled phase 2/3 trial testing AZD1222 (ChAdOx1 nCoV-19) in healthy adults. For TCRbeta chain sequencing, PBMC samples from trial participants were taken at day 0 and at day 28 after the second dose. The chain is encoded by TRBV6-5 joined to TRBJ1-2; no D gene is confidently identified. The sequence came from an adult in good health. The source material was peripheral blood, sampled on day 0 of AZD1222 vaccination. The CDR3 region has the sequence CASRPDLYGYTF. The DNA reads TGTGCCAGCAGACCGGACCTCTATGGCTACACCTTC.